One T cell receptor beta chain is described in this entry. Germline loops: CDR1 SQVTM, CDR2 ANQGSEA. The J segment lost 6 bases and the V segment lost 2 bases, leaving 15 bases of the junction unmatched. This CDR3 is built from 17 residues. Study members were between roughly 18 and 100 years old and lived in 24 US regions. Which cohort a participant joined came from the clinical history participants gave. This sample is part of a study of blood T cell repertoires in COVID-19. Study in general: PBMCs, B-cell-depleted T cells, or T cells provided the cDNA or gDNA that made up the material.

This table comes from immunoSEQ multiplex PCR, and its TCRdb copy is limited to in-frame clones, with some not included. The sample lists some 320,000 clones, roughly 91% occurring once. This TCR derives from a woman aged 45-60 years who had been exposed to COVID-19. V and J are TRBV29-1 and TRBJ2-1; 8 nucleotides match TRBD2. Sequencing was done on a sample of PBMCs or T cells enriched from blood (not recorded which). Here the CDR3 reads CSVEKSGGAGGANEQFF. In DNA form, the CDR3 reads TGCAGCGTTGAAAAGTCGGGGGGGGCCGGTGGTGCCAATGAGCAGTTCTTC.